This T cell receptor beta chain was profiled in a study of shared clonotypes between healthy human individuals. This CDR3 contains 15 residues. J was trimmed by 3 bases and V by 5 bases; bases with no gene match: 8. Per the germline V gene, CDR1 is MNHNY and CDR2 is SVGAGI (reference sequence). The count of this clone is one. What it recognizes is unknown. TCRdb's table, derived via immunoSEQ multiplex PCR, lists solely in-frame clones and lacks some. The top ten clones hold around 0.15% of a sample with 2.5 million or so clones, 90% to 95% of them seen once. Findings of the study overall: Naive subsets, compared against memory subsets, generally had larger estimated richness values.

Sequencing was done on a sample of naive CD4+ T cells sorted from blood. Noted subset: CD45RA+ positively selected. The genes are TRBV6-6 and TRBJ2-3; 7 positions match TRBD1. The receptor comes from a man between 18 and 29 years old in good health. The CDR3 region is CASSLQGIETDTQYF. The CDR3 bases are TGTGCCAGCAGTCTACAGGGGATTGAAACAGATACGCAGTATTTT.